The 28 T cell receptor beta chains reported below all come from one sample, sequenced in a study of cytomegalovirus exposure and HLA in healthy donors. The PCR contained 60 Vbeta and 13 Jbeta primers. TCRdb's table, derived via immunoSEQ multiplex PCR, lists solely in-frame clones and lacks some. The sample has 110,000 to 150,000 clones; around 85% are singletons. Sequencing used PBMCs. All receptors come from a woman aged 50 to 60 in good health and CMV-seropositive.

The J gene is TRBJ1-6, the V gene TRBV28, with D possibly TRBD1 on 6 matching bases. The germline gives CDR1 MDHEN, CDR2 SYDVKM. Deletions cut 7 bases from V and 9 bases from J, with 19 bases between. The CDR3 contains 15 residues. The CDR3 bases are TGTGCCAGCACCCTTCTCGGGGCAGGGGTTTCACCCCTCCACTTT. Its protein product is CASTLLGAGVSPLHF.

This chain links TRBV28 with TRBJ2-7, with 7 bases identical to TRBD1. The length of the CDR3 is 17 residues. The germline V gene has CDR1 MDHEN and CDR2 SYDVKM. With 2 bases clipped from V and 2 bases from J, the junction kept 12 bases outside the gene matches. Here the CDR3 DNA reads TGTGCCAGCAGTTTAGTGACCTCGGGACAGAGAGCCTACGAGCAGTACTTC. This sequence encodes CASSLVTSGQRAYEQYF.

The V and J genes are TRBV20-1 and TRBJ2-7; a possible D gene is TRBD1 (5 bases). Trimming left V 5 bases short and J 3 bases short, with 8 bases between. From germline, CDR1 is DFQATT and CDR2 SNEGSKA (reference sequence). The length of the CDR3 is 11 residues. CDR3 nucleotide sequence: TGCAGTGCTTATGACAGCTACGAGCAGTACTTC. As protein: CSAYDSYEQYF.

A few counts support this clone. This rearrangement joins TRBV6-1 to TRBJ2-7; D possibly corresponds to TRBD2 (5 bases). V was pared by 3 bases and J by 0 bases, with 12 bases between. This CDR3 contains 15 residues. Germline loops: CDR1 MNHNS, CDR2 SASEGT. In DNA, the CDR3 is TGTGCCAGCAGTGACGAGGACTCTAGCTCCTACGAGCAGTACTTC. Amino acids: CASSDEDSSSYEQYF.

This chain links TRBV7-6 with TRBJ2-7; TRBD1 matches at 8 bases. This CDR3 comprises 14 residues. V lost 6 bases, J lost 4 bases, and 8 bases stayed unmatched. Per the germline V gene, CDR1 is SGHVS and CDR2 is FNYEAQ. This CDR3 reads CASSFDRGPYEQYF. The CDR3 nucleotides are TGTGCCAGCAGTTTCGACAGGGGACCGTACGAGCAGTACTTC.

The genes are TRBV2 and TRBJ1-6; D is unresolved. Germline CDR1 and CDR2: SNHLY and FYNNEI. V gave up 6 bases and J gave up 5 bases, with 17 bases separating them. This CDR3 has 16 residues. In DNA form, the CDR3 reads TGTGCCAGCAGCGCTATGGGTACAGATAATAATTCACCCCTCCACTTT. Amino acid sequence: CASSAMGTDNNSPLHF.

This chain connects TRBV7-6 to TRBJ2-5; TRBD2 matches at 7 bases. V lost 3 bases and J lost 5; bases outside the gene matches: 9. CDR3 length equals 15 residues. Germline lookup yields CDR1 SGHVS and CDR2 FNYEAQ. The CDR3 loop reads CASSLGLQLPETQYF. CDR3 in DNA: TGTGCCAGCAGCTTGGGACTACAGCTTCCCGAGACCCAGTACTTC.

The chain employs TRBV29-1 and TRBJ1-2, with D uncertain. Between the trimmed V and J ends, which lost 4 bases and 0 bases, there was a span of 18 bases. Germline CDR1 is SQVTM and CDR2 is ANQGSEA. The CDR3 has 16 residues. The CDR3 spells CSVGNFWGAPNYGYTF. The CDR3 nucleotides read TGCAGCGTTGGCAACTTTTGGGGAGCACCTAACTATGGCTACACCTTC.

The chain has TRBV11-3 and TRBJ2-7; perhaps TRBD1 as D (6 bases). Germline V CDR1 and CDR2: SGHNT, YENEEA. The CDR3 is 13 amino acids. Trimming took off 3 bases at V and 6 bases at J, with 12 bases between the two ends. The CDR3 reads CASSFVQGSEQYF. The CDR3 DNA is TGTGCCAGCAGCTTTGTTCAGGGGAGCGAGCAGTACTTC.

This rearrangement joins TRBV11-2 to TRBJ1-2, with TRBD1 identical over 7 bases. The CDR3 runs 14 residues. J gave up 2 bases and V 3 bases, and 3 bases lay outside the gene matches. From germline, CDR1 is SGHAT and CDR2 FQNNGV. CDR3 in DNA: TGTGCCAGCAGCTTTTCGACAGGGAACTATGGCTACACCTTC. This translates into CASSFSTGNYGYTF. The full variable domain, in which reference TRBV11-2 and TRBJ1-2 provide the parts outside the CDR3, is EAGVAQSPRYKIIEKRQSVAFWCNPISGHATLYWYQQILGQGPKLLIQFQNNGVVDDSQLPKDRFSAERLKGVDSTLKIQPAKLEDSAVYLCASSFSTGNYGYTFGSGTRLTVV.

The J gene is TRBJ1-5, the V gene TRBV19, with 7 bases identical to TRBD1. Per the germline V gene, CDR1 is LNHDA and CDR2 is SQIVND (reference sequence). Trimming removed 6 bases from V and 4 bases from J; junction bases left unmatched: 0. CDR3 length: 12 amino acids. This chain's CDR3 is CASRTGNQPQHF. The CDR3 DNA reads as TGTGCCAGTAGGACAGGGAATCAGCCCCAGCATTTT.

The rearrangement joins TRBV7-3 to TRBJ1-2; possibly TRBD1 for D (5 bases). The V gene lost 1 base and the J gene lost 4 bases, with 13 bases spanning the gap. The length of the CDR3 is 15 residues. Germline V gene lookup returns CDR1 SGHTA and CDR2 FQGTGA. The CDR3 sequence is CASSLNTGPTYGYTF. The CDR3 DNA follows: TGTGCCAGCAGCTTAAATACAGGTCCAACCTATGGCTACACCTTC.

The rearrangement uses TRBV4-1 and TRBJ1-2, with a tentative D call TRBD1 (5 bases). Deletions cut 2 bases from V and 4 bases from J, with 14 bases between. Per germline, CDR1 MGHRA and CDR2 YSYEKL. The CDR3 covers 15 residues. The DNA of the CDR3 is TGCGCCAGCAGCCAATTGGGACTCCAGGGCTATGGCTACACCTTC. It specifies CASSQLGLQGYGYTF.

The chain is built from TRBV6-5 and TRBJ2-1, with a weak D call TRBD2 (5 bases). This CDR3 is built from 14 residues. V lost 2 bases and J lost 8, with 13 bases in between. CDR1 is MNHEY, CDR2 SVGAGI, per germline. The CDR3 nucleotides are TGTGCCAGCAGTTACCCGCCCGGAGGCGATGAGCAGTTCTTC. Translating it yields CASSYPPGGDEQFF.

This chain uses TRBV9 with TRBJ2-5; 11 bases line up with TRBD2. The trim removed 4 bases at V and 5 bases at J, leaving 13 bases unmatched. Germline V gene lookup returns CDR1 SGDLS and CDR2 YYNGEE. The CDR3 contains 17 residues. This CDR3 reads CASSSGIAGGPMETQYF. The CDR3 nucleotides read TGTGCCAGCAGCTCCGGGATAGCGGGGGGGCCGATGGAGACCCAGTACTTC.

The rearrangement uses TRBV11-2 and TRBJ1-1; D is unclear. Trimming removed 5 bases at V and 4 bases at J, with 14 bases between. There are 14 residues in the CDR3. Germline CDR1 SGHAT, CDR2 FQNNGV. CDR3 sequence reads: CASSRLLGSTEAFF. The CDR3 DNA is TGTGCCAGCAGCCGCCTCTTAGGGAGCACTGAAGCTTTCTTT.

CDR3: CASSDLERGYYNEQFF. CDR3 nucleotides: TGTGCCAGCAGTGACCTGGAAAGGGGATACTACAATGAGCAGTTCTTC. V gene TRBV6-1 combines with J gene TRBJ2-1, with D possibly TRBD1 on 5 matching bases. The CDR3 totals 16 residues. Germline-derived CDR1 and CDR2 are MNHNS and SASEGT. V was clipped by 3 bases and J by 3 bases, with 15 bases between them.

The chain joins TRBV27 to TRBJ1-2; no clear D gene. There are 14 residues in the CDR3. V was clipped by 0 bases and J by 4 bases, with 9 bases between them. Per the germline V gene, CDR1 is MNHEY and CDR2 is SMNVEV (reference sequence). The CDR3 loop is CASSLSRDAYGYTF. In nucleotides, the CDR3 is TGTGCCAGCAGTTTATCTCGAGATGCCTATGGCTACACCTTC.

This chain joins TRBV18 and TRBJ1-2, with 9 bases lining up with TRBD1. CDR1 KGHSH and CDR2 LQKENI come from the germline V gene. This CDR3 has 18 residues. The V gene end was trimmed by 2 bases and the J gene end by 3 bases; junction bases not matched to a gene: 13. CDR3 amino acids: CASSPTGTGPGADYGYTF. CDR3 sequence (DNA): TGTGCCAGCTCACCAACCGGGACAGGGCCCGGCGCTGACTATGGCTACACCTTC.

CDR3 residues: CASSMEVSYGYTF. The CDR3 nucleotides are TGTGCCAGTAGCATGGAGGTTTCCTATGGCTACACCTTC. The rearrangement uses TRBV19 and TRBJ1-2; D uncertain. Germline V gene sequence: CDR1 LNHDA, CDR2 SQIVND (reference sequence). V dropped 6 bases and J dropped 4 bases, with 12 bases sitting between them. This CDR3 is built from 13 residues.

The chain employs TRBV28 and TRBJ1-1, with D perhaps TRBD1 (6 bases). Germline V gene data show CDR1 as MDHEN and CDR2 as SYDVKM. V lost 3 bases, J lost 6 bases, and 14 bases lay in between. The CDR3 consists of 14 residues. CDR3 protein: CASSFEGVIAEAFF. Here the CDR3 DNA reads TGTGCCAGCAGTTTTGAGGGGGTGATCGCTGAAGCTTTCTTT. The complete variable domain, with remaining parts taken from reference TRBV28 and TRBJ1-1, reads DVKVTQSSRYLVKRTGEKVFLECVQDMDHENMFWYRQDPGLGLRLIYFSYDVKMKEKGDIPEGYSVSREKKERFSLILESASTNQTSMYLCASSFEGVIAEAFFGQGTRLTVV.

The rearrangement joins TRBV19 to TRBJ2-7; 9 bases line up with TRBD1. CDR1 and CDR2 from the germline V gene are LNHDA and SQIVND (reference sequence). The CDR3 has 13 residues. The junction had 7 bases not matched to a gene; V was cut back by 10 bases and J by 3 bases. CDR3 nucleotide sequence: TGTGCCACCACAGGACAGGGGTACTACGAGCAGTACTTC. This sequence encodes CATTGQGYYEQYF.

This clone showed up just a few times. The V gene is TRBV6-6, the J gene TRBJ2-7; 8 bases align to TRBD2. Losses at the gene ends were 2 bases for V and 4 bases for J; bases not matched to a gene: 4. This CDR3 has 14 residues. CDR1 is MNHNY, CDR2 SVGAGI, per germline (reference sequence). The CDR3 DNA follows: TGTGCCAGCAGTTACGCGGGGGGAGAATACGAGCAGTACTTC. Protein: CASSYAGGEYEQYF.

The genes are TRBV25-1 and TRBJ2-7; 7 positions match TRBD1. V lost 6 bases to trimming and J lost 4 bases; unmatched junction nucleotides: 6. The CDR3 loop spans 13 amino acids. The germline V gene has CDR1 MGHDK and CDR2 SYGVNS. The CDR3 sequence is CASRRQGGYEQYF. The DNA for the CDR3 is TGTGCCAGCAGGAGACAGGGTGGGTACGAGCAGTACTTC.

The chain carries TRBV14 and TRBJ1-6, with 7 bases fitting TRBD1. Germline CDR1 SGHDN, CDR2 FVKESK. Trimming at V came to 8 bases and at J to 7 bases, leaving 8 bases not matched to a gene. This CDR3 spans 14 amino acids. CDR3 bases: TGTGCCAGCCGCAGGGGGATTGTGAATTCACCCCTCCACTTT. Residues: CASRRGIVNSPLHF.

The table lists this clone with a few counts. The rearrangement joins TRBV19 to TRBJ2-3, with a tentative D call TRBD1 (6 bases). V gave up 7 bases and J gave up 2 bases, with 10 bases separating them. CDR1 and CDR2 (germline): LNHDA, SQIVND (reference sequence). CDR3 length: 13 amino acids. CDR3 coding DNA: TGTGCCAGTACGGACAGAGCCACAGATACGCAGTATTTT. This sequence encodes CASTDRATDTQYF.

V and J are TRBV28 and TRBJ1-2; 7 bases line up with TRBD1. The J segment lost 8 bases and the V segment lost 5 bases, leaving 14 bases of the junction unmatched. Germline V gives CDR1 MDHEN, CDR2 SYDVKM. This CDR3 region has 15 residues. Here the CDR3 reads CASSPKPGQLWGYTF. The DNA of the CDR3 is TGTGCCAGCAGTCCTAAACCGGGACAGCTATGGGGCTACACCTTC.

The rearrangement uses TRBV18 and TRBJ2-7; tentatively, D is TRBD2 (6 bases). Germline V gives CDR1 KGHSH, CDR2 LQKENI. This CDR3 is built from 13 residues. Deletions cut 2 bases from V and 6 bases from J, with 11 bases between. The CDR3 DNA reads TGTGCCAGCTCACCAGGGCCGACTAGCGAGCAGTACTTC. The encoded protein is CASSPGPTSEQYF.